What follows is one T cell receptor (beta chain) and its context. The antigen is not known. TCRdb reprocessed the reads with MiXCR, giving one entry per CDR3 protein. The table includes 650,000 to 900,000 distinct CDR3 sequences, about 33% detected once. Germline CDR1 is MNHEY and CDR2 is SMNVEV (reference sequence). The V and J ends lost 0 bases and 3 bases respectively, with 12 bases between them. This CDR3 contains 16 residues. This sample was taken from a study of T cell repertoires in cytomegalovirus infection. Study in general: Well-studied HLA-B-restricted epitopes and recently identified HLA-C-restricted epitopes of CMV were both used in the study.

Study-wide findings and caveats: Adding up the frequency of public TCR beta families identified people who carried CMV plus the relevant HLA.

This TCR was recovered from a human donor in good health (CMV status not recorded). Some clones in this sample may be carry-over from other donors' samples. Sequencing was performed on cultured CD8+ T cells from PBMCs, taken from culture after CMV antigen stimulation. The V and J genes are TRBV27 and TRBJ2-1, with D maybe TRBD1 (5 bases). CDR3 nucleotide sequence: TGTGCCAGCAGTTTATCGGGGCGTATCCGCTACAATGAGCAGTTCTTC. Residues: CASSLSGRIRYNEQFF.